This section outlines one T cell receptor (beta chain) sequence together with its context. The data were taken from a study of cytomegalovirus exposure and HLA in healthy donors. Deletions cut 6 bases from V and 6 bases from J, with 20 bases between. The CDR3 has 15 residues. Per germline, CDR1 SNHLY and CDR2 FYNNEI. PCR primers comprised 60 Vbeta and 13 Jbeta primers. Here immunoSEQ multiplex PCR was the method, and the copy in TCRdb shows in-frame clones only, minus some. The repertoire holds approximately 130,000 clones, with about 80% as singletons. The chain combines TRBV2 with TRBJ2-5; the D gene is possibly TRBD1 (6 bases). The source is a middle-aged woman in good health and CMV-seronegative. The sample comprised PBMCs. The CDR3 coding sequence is TGTGCCAGCAGCCTCGACCAGGGGATAGGGAAGACCCAGTACTTC. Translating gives CASSLDQGIGKTQYF.